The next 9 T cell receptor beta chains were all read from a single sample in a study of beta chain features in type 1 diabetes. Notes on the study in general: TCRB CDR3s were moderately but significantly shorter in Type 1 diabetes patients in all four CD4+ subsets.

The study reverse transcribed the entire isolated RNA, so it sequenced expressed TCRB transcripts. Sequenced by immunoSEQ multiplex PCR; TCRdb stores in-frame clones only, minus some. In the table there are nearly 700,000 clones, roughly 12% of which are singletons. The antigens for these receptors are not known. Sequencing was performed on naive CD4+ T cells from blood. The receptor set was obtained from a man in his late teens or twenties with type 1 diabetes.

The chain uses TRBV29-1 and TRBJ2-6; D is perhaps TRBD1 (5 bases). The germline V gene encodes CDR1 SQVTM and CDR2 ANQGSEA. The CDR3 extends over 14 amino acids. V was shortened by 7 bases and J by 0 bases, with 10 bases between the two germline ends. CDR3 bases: TGCAGCGCTGACAGTGTCTCTGGGGCCAACGTCCTGACTTTC. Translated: CSADSVSGANVLTF.

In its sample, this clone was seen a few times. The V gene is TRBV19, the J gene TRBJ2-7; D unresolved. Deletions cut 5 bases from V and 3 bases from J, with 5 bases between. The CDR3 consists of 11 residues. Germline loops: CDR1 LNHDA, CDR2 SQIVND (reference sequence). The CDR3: CASSGRYEQYF. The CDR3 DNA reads TGTGCCAGTAGTGGTCGCTACGAGCAGTACTTC.

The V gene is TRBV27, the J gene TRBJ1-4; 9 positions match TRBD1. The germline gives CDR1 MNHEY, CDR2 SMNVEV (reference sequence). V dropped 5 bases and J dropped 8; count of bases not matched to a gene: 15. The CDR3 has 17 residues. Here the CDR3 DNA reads TGTGCCAGCAGTCTCGATCCCACAGGGGGCGCCGAGGAAAAACTGTTTTTT. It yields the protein CASSLDPTGGAEEKLFF.

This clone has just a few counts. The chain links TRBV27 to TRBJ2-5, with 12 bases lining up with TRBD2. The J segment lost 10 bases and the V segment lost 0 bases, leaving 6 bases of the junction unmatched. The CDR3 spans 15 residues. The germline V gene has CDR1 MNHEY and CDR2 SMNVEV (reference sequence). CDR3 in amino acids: CASSLSATSGGIQYF. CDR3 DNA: TGTGCCAGCAGTTTATCGGCCACTAGCGGGGGGATCCAGTACTTC.

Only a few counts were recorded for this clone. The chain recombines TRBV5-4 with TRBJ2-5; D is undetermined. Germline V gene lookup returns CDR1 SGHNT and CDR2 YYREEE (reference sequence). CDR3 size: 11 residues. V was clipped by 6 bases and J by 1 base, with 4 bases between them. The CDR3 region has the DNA TGTGCCAGCAAGTTCCAAGAGACCCAGTACTTC. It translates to CASKFQETQYF. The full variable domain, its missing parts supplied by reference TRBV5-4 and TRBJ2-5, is ETGVTQSPTHLIKTRGQQVTLRCSSQSGHNTVSWYQQALGQGPQFIFQYYREEENGRGNFPPRFSGLQFPNYSSELNVNALELDDSALYLCASKFQETQYFGPGTRLLVL.

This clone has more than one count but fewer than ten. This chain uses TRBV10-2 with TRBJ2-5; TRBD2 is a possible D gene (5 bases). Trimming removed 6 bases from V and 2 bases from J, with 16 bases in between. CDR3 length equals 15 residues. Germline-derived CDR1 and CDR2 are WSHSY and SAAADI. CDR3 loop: CASREMRTGQETQYF. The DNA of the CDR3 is TGCGCCAGCAGAGAAATGCGGACTGGTCAAGAGACCCAGTACTTC.

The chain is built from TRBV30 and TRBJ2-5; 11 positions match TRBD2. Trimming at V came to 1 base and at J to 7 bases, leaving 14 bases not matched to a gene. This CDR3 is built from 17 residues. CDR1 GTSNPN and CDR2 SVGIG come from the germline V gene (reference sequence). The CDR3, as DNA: TGTGCCTGGAGTGCCGACCGGGTTAGCGGGGGGGCTGGGACCCAGTACTTC. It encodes CAWSADRVSGGAGTQYF.

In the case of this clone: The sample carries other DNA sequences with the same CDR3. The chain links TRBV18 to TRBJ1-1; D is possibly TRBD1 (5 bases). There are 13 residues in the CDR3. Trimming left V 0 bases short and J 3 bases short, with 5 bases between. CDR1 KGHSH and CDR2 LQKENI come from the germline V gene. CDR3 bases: TGTGCCAGCTCACCACCAGGGGACACTGAAGCTTTCTTT. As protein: CASSPPGDTEAFF.

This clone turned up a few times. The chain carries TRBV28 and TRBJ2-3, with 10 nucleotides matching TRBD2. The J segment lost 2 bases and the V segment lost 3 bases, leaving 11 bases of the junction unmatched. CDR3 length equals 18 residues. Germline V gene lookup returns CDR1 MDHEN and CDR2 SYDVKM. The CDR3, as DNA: TGTGCCAGCAGTTTCGAGGCTGGACTAGCGGTGGACACAGATACGCAGTATTTT. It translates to CASSFEAGLAVDTDTQYF.